Listed below are T cell receptor beta chains from one sample, sequenced in a study of technical replicates of blood from a handful of donors. The table came from immunoSEQ multiplex PCR; TCRdb's copy has only in-frame clones and leaves some out. The sample shows roughly 80,000 clones, over 75% of them seen only once. The sample taken for sequencing was T cells isolated from PBMCs. The origin of the receptors is a human donor in good health. Both conserved end residues are part of each CDR3. Each record gives: J gene, D gene, V gene, CDR3 DNA, CDR3 protein. A D gene is named only where the DNA matches it firmly.

TRBJ2-1 | NA | TRBV5-6 | TGTGCCAGCACGCGACATGGGACTGTGTACAATGAGCAGTTCTTC | CASTRHGTVYNEQFF
TRBJ1-3 | NA | TRBV7-2 | TGTGCCAGCAGCTTGTCTGGGGGAGGTTTCACCATATATTTT | CASSLSGGGFTIYF
TRBJ2-7 | TRBD1 | TRBV7-2 | TGTGCCAGCAGCCCGAAATCAAAGGGACAGGTCGGCGAGCAGTACTTC | CASSPKSKGQVGEQYF
TRBJ1-5 | NA | TRBV6-1 | TGTGCCAGCAGTGAAGCAACGACAGGATTATGGAATCAGCCCCAGCATTTT | CASSEATTGLWNQPQHF
TRBJ2-3 | TRBD2 | TRBV5-4 | TGTGCCAGCAGCTTGGCCGTAGCGGGAGATAGTCGGGATACGCAGTATTTT | CASSLAVAGDSRDTQYF
TRBJ2-1 | NA | TRBV14 | TGTGCCAGCAGCCAAGTCCCGAATGAGCAGTTCTTC | CASSQVPNEQFF
TRBJ2-2 | NA | TRBV4-1 | TGCGCCAGCAGTGTCATTTCAATTGCCGGGGAGCTGTTTTTT | CASSVISIAGELFF
TRBJ1-5 | NA | TRBV2 | TGTGCCAGCAGGACATTTTTGGCTGAGGGTAATTGGGATCAGCCCCAGCATTTT | CASRTFLAEGNWDQPQHF
TRBJ2-1 | TRBD2 | TRBV5-1 | TGCGCCAGCAATCGGGGGGACCGCCAACTTAATGAGCAGTTCTTC | CASNRGDRQLNEQFF
TRBJ2-5 | NA | TRBV28 | TGTGCCAGCAGTTTTCGAGGATTTATCGAGACCCAGTACTTC | CASSFRGFIETQYF
TRBJ1-2 | TRBD1 | TRBV4-2 | TGTGCCAGCAGCCAAGATCCTCAGGGACAGGGGTACGGACATGGCTACACCTTC | CASSQDPQGQGYGHGYTF